Each of the 30 T cell receptor beta chains below was sequenced from the same sample in a study of neurological immune-mediated disorders. TCRdb re-called the 5' RACE reads through MiXCR, storing one row per CDR3 protein. The data hold about 60,000 distinct CDR3 sequences, with 3% to 4% observed a single time. Sequences were obtained from PBMCs. These receptors were taken from a woman aged 55-70 years with multiple sclerosis.

This clonotype has at least ten counts. This rearrangement joins TRBV9 to TRBJ2-1; 8 nucleotides match TRBD1. The CDR3 totals 14 residues. The V gene's germline CDR1 is SGDLS and CDR2 YYNGEE. Trimming cost V 4 bases and J 9 bases; bases outside gene matches: 9. In DNA, the CDR3 is TGTGCCAGCAGCCCTCTCCAGGGGGCCTTTGAGCAGTTCTTC. Its translation is CASSPLQGAFEQFF.

This clonotype was counted many times. This rearrangement joins TRBV4-1 to TRBJ2-1; 7 bases map to TRBD2. This CDR3 has 15 residues. CDR1 MGHRA and CDR2 YSYEKL come from the germline V gene. V lost 7 bases, J lost 5 bases, and 11 bases stayed unmatched. Here the CDR3 reads CASMIRLAENNEQFF. In DNA form, the CDR3 reads TGCGCCAGCATGATACGGCTAGCGGAGAACAATGAGCAGTTCTTC.

This clonotype has a count of ten or more. Written as DNA, the CDR3 is TGTGCCAGCAGCGTGACCCCGGGGGACGAGCAGTACTTC. It translates to CASSVTPGDEQYF. The V gene is TRBV9, the J gene TRBJ2-7; D perhaps matches TRBD2 (6 bases). Trimming removed 2 bases from V and 5 bases from J, with 11 bases in between. This CDR3 is 13 amino acids long. Germline CDR1 reads SGDLS; CDR2 reads YYNGEE.

This clonotype was observed a few times. The genes are TRBV5-6 and TRBJ1-2; D remains unclear. CDR3 length: 12 residues. V lost 4 bases and J 4 bases, leaving 8 bases between the germline ends. CDR1 is SGHDT, CDR2 YYEEEE, per germline. Written as DNA, the CDR3 is TGTGCCAGCAGCGCGGGGTCCTATGGCTACACCTTC. Translation gives CASSAGSYGYTF.

This clonotype was seen many times. The genes are TRBV9 and TRBJ1-1; D unclear. The CDR3 covers 13 residues. V shed 0 bases and J shed 5 bases, with 8 bases lying between them. The V gene's germline CDR1 is SGDLS and CDR2 YYNGEE. DNA for the CDR3: TGTGCCAGCAGCGTAGTTTCAGGTACTGAAGCTTTCTTT. It is translated as CASSVVSGTEAFF.

This clonotype was seen repeatedly, ten times or more. The rearrangement uses TRBV5-1 and TRBJ1-1; D unclear. The V end lost 0 bases, the J end lost 4 bases, and 7 bases lay between the germline ends. CDR3 size: 13 residues. Germline CDR1 SGHRS, CDR2 YFSETQ. In nucleotides, the CDR3 is TGCGCCAGCAGCTTGGGGCGGACCACTGAAGCTTTCTTT. This gives the protein CASSLGRTTEAFF.

This clonotype occurred many times. The J gene is TRBJ1-6, the V gene TRBV6-4; 10 positions agree with TRBD1. Trimming removed 0 bases from V and 10 bases from J; junction bases left unmatched: 0. The CDR3 is made up of 14 amino acids. Germline V gene data show CDR1 as MRHNA and CDR2 as SNTAGT. The CDR3 region is CASSDSTGGSPLHF. The CDR3 DNA sequence: TGTGCCAGCAGTGACTCGACAGGGGGCTCACCCCTCCACTTT.

Ten or more counts support this clonotype. The chain has TRBV18 and TRBJ2-7; 8 nucleotides agree with TRBD2. Germline V lookup: CDR1 KGHSH, CDR2 LQKENI. V shed 2 bases, J shed 5 bases, and the junction held 2 bases outside the gene matches. The CDR3 loop spans 13 amino acids. The CDR3 nucleotides read TGTGCCAGCTCACCAAGCGGGGGTGACGAGCAGTACTTC. Translated: CASSPSGGDEQYF.

The sample holds many counts of this clonotype. The CDR3 bases are TGTGCCAGCAGCTTAGTACCCCTACAGGGCATCTCAGGGGCCAACGTCCTGACTTTC. Protein: CASSLVPLQGISGANVLTF. The rearrangement links TRBV7-7 to TRBJ2-6; D perhaps matches TRBD1 (6 bases). The V end was cut by 1 base, the J end by 4 bases, with 20 bases between. Germline CDR1 is SSHAT and CDR2 is FNYEAQ (reference sequence). The CDR3 contains 19 residues.

This clonotype was recorded many times. This chain uses TRBV12-3 or TRBV12-4 with TRBJ2-6, with D maybe TRBD1 (6 bases). This CDR3 spans 14 amino acids. V was clipped by 7 bases and J by 2 bases, with 9 bases between them. The CDR3 sequence is CASKQGAGANVLTF. CDR3 DNA sequence: TGTGCCAGCAAACAGGGAGCTGGGGCCAACGTCCTGACTTTC.

At least ten counts were recorded for this clonotype. The chain couples TRBV29-1 to TRBJ2-2, with a tentative D call TRBD2 (5 bases). This CDR3 comprises 13 residues. The V and J ends lost 6 bases and 6 bases respectively, with 14 bases between them. Germline V gene lookup returns CDR1 SQVTM and CDR2 ANQGSEA. Here the CDR3 DNA reads TGCAGCGTAAAGGACTTAATCGCCGGGGAGCTGTTTTTT. Encoded protein: CSVKDLIAGELFF.

This clonotype has a count of ten or more. The chain recombines TRBV5-1 with TRBJ2-3, with TRBD1 as a possible D gene (5 bases). The V end was cut by 3 bases, the J end by 5 bases, with 10 bases between. Germline-derived CDR1 and CDR2 are SGHRS and YFSETQ. The CDR3 length is 13 residues. CDR3 sequence (DNA): TGCGCCAGCAGCTATGACACAGGAGATACGCAGTATTTT. It codes for CASSYDTGDTQYF.

Ten or more counts support this clonotype. The rearrangement joins TRBV7-9 to TRBJ2-7; TRBD2 matches 11 bases. Trimming at V came to 8 bases and at J to 3 bases, leaving 6 bases not matched to a gene. From germline, CDR1 is SEHNR and CDR2 FQNEAQ (reference sequence). The CDR3 is made up of 14 amino acids. CDR3 coding DNA: TGTGCCAGCCAACTAGCGGGAGACGACTACGAGCAGTACTTC. Its translation is CASQLAGDDYEQYF. The whole variable domain, filled in from reference TRBV7-9 and TRBJ2-7, reads DTGVSQNPRHKITKRGQNVTFRCDPISEHNRLYWYRQTLGQGPEFLTYFQNEAQLEKSRLLSDRFSAERPKGSFSTLEIQRTEQGDSAMYLCASQLAGDDYEQYFGPGTRLTVT.

This clonotype was picked up many times. This chain joins TRBV24-1 and TRBJ2-1, with 7 bases lining up with TRBD2. Trimming removed 4 bases from V and 9 bases from J; junction bases left unmatched: 14. Looked up from germline, CDR1 is KGHDR and CDR2 is SFDVKD. The CDR3 consists of 16 residues. This CDR3 reads CATSDWRESNTVEQFF. The CDR3 nucleotides read TGTGCCACCAGTGACTGGCGGGAGTCCAACACAGTTGAGCAGTTCTTC.

This clonotype was seen at least ten times. The chain employs TRBV29-1 and TRBJ2-5; D is perhaps TRBD2 (6 bases). The V gene lost 3 bases and the J gene lost 5 bases, with 10 bases spanning the gap. CDR1 SQVTM and CDR2 ANQGSEA come from the germline V gene. The CDR3 is made up of 12 amino acids. The CDR3 spells CSVDGGFETQYF. The CDR3 DNA reads TGCAGCGTTGATGGAGGGTTTGAGACCCAGTACTTC. The whole variable domain, filled in from reference TRBV29-1 and TRBJ2-5, reads SAVISQKPSRDICQRGTSLTIQCQVDSQVTMMFWYRQQPGQSLTLIATANQGSEATYESGFVIDKFPISRPNLTFSTLTVSNMSPEDSSIYLCSVDGGFETQYFGPGTRLLVL.

This clonotype was found many times. The chain uses TRBV29-1 and TRBJ2-3, with D perhaps TRBD1 (5 bases). Per the germline V gene, CDR1 is SQVTM and CDR2 is ANQGSEA. V was pared by 1 base and J by 4 bases, with 15 bases between. There are 15 residues in the CDR3. The CDR3 coding sequence is TGCAGCGTTGAAGGGGTCGAAGGGGTAGCAGATACGCAGTATTTT. Translation: CSVEGVEGVADTQYF.

This clonotype was seen repeatedly, ten times or more. The chain recombines TRBV20-1 with TRBJ2-1, with 7 bases that match TRBD1. V lost 6 bases, J lost 11 bases, and 7 bases stayed unmatched. Germline loops: CDR1 DFQATT, CDR2 SNEGSKA (reference sequence). The CDR3 is 11 residues long. CDR3 sequence reads: CSAVRDSQQFF. DNA for the CDR3: TGCAGTGCCGTCCGGGACAGCCAGCAGTTCTTC.

There are many counts of this clonotype. This sequence joins TRBV20-1 and TRBJ2-6; no reliable D call. CDR1 and CDR2 from the germline V gene are DFQATT and SNEGSKA (reference sequence). The germline V and J ends were trimmed by 1 base and 2 bases, with 12 bases remaining between them. The CDR3 loop spans 16 amino acids. DNA for the CDR3: TGCAGTGCTAGAGGACCCAGATATGCTGGGGCCAACGTCCTGACTTTC. Translated, it gives CSARGPRYAGANVLTF.

At least ten counts were recorded for this clonotype. V is TRBV5-1 and J is TRBJ2-3; 10 nucleotides align to TRBD2. V gave up 1 base and J gave up 5 bases; unmatched junction bases: 4. The CDR3 totals 15 residues. Looked up from germline, CDR1 is SGHRS and CDR2 is YFSETQ. The chain's CDR3 is CASSLLTSGEDTQYF. The CDR3 DNA sequence: TGCGCCAGCAGCTTGTTAACTAGCGGGGAAGATACGCAGTATTTT.

This clonotype was picked up many times. The rearrangement joins TRBV20-1 to TRBJ1-4, with TRBD1 as a possible D gene (6 bases). The V gene's germline CDR1 is DFQATT and CDR2 SNEGSKA (reference sequence). There are 14 residues in the CDR3. Trimming cost V 6 bases and J 8 bases, with 19 bases left between them. The CDR3 bases are TGCAGTGCGTATGACAGGAAATCAGGGGAAAAACTGTTTTTT. Translated: CSAYDRKSGEKLFF.

This clonotype was recorded at least ten times. The V gene is TRBV18, the J gene TRBJ1-5; tentatively, D is TRBD1 (5 bases). Looked up from germline, CDR1 is KGHSH and CDR2 is LQKENI. This CDR3 comprises 13 residues. The V gene lost 3 bases and the J gene lost 9 bases, with 12 bases spanning the gap. Here the CDR3 DNA reads TGTGCCAGCTCACCTAGCCAGGGAGGGCCCCAGCATTTT. Its protein is CASSPSQGGPQHF.

This clonotype was counted many times. CDR3 region: CASSQVGNQPQHF. The CDR3 DNA reads TGTGCCAGCAGCCAAGTGGGAAATCAGCCCCAGCATTTT. This sequence joins TRBV3-1 and TRBJ1-5; unclear D gene. V dropped 1 base and J dropped 4 bases, with 5 bases sitting between them. CDR1 is LGHDT and CDR2 is YNNKEL in the germline V gene (reference sequence). The CDR3 contains 13 residues.

This clonotype was detected ten times or more. Germline is not matched at one junction end, which may reflect a read error. V and J are TRBV20-1 and TRBJ2-3; D gene unclear. The V gene's germline CDR1 is DFQATT and CDR2 SNEGSKA (reference sequence). This CDR3 spans 15 amino acids. The CDR3 loop reads CSATKGLGRTDTQYF. Here the CDR3 DNA reads TGCAGTGCTACCAAAGGGCTTGGCCGCACGGATACGCAGTATTTT.

The table lists this clonotype with many counts. V is TRBV5-1 and J is TRBJ2-1; D call uncertain. Germline-derived CDR1 and CDR2 are SGHRS and YFSETQ. The germline V and J ends were trimmed by 4 bases and 7 bases, with 15 bases remaining between them. The CDR3 is 14 residues long. CDR3 sequence reads: CASSPPGHGNEQFF. In DNA, the CDR3 is TGCGCCAGCAGCCCTCCCGGCCATGGGAATGAGCAGTTCTTC.

This clonotype has a count of ten or more. This rearrangement joins TRBV4-1 to TRBJ1-4; the match to TRBD1 covers 7 bases. This CDR3 region has 14 residues. Trimming cost V 3 bases and J 5 bases; bases outside gene matches: 3. The germline CDR1 and CDR2 sequences are MGHRA and YSYEKL. CDR3 region: CASSQTGSNEKLFF. As DNA, the CDR3 is TGCGCCAGCAGCCAGACAGGGTCAAATGAAAAACTGTTTTTT.

This clonotype was picked up many times. J is TRBJ2-1 and V is TRBV20-1; tentatively, D is TRBD1 (6 bases). Germline CDR1 reads DFQATT; CDR2 reads SNEGSKA (reference sequence). The CDR3 is 17 residues long. V was shortened by 4 bases and J by 6 bases, with 25 bases between the two germline ends. Here the CDR3 reads CSAIYLRGTTLANEQFF. DNA of the CDR3: TGCAGTGCTATATACTTAAGGGGGACAACCCTGGCCAATGAGCAGTTCTTC.

Many counts were recorded for this clonotype. This chain joins TRBV5-6 and TRBJ2-1, with 9 bases matching TRBD2. Germline CDR1 SGHDT, CDR2 YYEEEE. The CDR3 extends over 17 amino acids. The junction had 15 bases not matched to a gene; V was cut back by 4 bases and J by 7 bases. The CDR3 coding sequence is TGTGCCAGCAGCCAACGGGGAAGAGGGACTAGCAGAAATGAGCAGTTCTTC. Translated: CASSQRGRGTSRNEQFF.

This clonotype was seen many times. V and J are TRBV5-6 and TRBJ2-5, with 12 bases lining up with TRBD2. CDR1 is SGHDT, CDR2 YYEEEE, per germline. Trimming cost V 4 bases and J 5 bases; bases outside gene matches: 15. The CDR3 runs to 18 residues. The CDR3 region is CASSRRLAGGLDGETQYF. CDR3 nucleotide sequence: TGTGCCAGCAGCCGACGGCTAGCGGGAGGGCTGGACGGGGAGACCCAGTACTTC.

This clonotype was picked up many times. The chain joins TRBV5-5 to TRBJ1-4; D might be TRBD1 (6 bases). The germline V gene has CDR1 SGHKS and CDR2 YYEKEE (reference sequence). The germline V and J ends were trimmed by 2 bases and 0 bases, with 11 bases remaining between them. The CDR3 contains 16 residues. CDR3 in amino acids: CASSLNRAATNEKLFF. CDR3 DNA: TGTGCCAGCAGCTTAAACAGGGCCGCAACTAATGAAAAACTGTTTTTT.

Ten or more counts support this clonotype. The chain combines TRBV7-8 with TRBJ2-7; 8 positions agree with TRBD2. The CDR3 loop spans 14 amino acids. Germline CDR1 SGHVS, CDR2 FQNEAQ. V shed 5 bases, J shed 12 bases, and the junction held 15 bases outside the gene matches. The CDR3 loop is CASSAVDRSGGRYF. The CDR3, as DNA: TGTGCCAGCAGCGCCGTCGACAGAAGCGGGGGAAGGTACTTC. Full variable domain (rest looked up from reference TRBV7-8 and TRBJ2-7): GAGVSQSPRYKVAKRGQDVALRCDPISGHVSLFWYQQALGQGPEFLTYFQNEAQLDKSGLPSDRFFAERPEGSVSTLKIQRTQQEDSAVYLCASSAVDRSGGRYFGPGTRLTVT.